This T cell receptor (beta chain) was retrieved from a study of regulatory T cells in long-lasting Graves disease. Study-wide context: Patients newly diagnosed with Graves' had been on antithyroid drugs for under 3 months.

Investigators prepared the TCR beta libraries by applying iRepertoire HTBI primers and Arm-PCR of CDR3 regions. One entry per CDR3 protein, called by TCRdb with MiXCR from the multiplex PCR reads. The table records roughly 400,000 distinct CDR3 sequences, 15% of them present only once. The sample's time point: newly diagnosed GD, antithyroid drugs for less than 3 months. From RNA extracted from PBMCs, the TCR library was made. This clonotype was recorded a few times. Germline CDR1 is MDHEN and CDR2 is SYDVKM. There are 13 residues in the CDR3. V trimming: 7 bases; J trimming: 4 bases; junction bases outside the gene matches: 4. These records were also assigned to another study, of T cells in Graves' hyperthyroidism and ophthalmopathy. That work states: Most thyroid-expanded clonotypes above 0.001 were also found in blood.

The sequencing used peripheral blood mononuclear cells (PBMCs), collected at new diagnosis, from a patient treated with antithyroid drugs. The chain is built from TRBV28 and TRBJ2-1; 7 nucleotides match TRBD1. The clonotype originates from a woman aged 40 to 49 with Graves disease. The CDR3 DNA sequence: TGTGCCAGCACCGGGACAGAGTACAATGAGCAGTTCTTC. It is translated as CASTGTEYNEQFF.